The 30 T cell receptor beta chains listed next were all sequenced from one sample in a study of shared clonotypes between healthy human individuals. Terminally differentiated effector memory CD45RA+ cells were excluded by CCR7 positive selection of CD45RO-negative cells. Clones were sequenced by immunoSEQ multiplex PCR, and TCRdb holds only the in-frame ones, with some missing. This sample has about 680,000 clones, with 92% found just once. Source material: naive CD8+ T cells sorted from blood. The receptors derive from a man under 40 in good health.

J is TRBJ2-2 and V is TRBV29-1, with D unresolved. V was cut by 6 bases and J by 0 bases, with 8 bases left in between. CDR1 SQVTM and CDR2 ANQGSEA come from the germline V gene. The CDR3 runs 13 residues. The CDR3 is CSVVHSNTGELFF. CDR3 in DNA: TGCAGCGTGGTCCACTCGAACACCGGGGAGCTGTTTTTT.

The rearrangement uses TRBV6-6 and TRBJ2-1, with D tentatively TRBD2 (5 bases). V was trimmed by 5 bases and J by 4 bases, leaving 15 bases between them. Germline V gene lookup returns CDR1 MNHNY and CDR2 SVGAGI (reference sequence). This CDR3 has 15 residues. CDR3 sequence: CASSDPSGSYNEQFF. CDR3 bases: TGTGCCAGCAGTGACCCCAGCGGCAGTTACAATGAGCAGTTCTTC.

This clone was seen just once. V is TRBV28 and J is TRBJ1-5, with D possibly matching TRBD1 (6 bases). The germline V and J ends were trimmed by 6 bases and 6 bases, with 18 bases remaining between them. Per germline, CDR1 MDHEN and CDR2 SYDVKM. This CDR3 contains 15 residues. The CDR3 sequence is CASSFTGQLVQPQHF. The CDR3 nucleotides are TGTGCCAGCAGCTTCACGGGACAACTGGTTCAGCCCCAGCATTTT. The full variable domain, with the rest looked up from reference TRBV28 and TRBJ1-5, is DVKVTQSSRYLVKRTGEKVFLECVQDMDHENMFWYRQDPGLGLRLIYFSYDVKMKEKGDIPEGYSVSREKKERFSLILESASTNQTSMYLCASSFTGQLVQPQHFGDGTRLSIL.

The CDR3 sequence is CASSIGTSGRNEQFF. The CDR3, as DNA: TGTGCCAGCAGCATTGGGACTAGCGGGAGGAATGAGCAGTTCTTC. The rearrangement links TRBV27 to TRBJ2-1, with 15 bases identical to TRBD2. The trim removed 6 bases at V and 7 bases at J, leaving 4 bases unmatched. Per the germline V gene, CDR1 is MNHEY and CDR2 is SMNVEV (reference sequence). The CDR3 is made up of 15 amino acids.

The V call is TRBV4-1, the J call TRBJ2-7; D gene unclear. V lost 6 bases, J lost 3 bases, and 12 bases lay in between. Germline V gives CDR1 MGHRA, CDR2 YSYEKL. This CDR3 spans 13 amino acids. CDR3 amino acids: CASSRNHGYEQYF. The CDR3 region has the DNA TGCGCCAGCAGTCGAAATCACGGCTACGAGCAGTACTTC.

The genes are TRBV12-2 and TRBJ2-1; TRBD2, the table's D call, lacks a check against the DNA. TRBV12-2 is a recognized pseudogene. CDR3 length equals 11 residues. Here the CDR3 reads CASRLGEEQFF. The CDR3 coding sequence is TGTGCAAGTCGCTTAGGGGAGGAGCAGTTCTTC.

V and J are TRBV6-4 and TRBJ2-3; no clear D gene. V lost 3 bases and J 2 bases, leaving 9 bases between the germline ends. The germline V gene has CDR1 MRHNA and CDR2 SNTAGT. The CDR3 is made up of 14 amino acids. CDR3: CASSEGKDTDTQYF. As DNA, the CDR3 is TGTGCCAGCAGTGAAGGGAAAGACACAGATACGCAGTATTTT.

This CDR3 is CASALGGGGYEQYF. DNA of the CDR3: TGTGCCAGCGCCCTCGGGGGCGGTGGGTACGAGCAGTACTTC. The V call is TRBV27, the J call TRBJ2-7; perhaps D is TRBD1 or TRBD2 (6 bases each). This CDR3 comprises 14 residues. Trimming removed 8 bases from V and 4 bases from J, with 18 bases in between. Germline CDR1 MNHEY, CDR2 SMNVEV (reference sequence).

This clone was found a few times. The V gene is TRBV11-2, the J gene TRBJ2-7; 10 bases align to TRBD1. This CDR3 region has 15 residues. Germline V CDR1 and CDR2: SGHAT, FQNNGV. J lost 4 bases, V lost 2 bases, and 5 bases had no gene match. The CDR3 region is CASSLMTGGVYEQYF. In DNA, the CDR3 is TGTGCCAGCAGCTTAATGACAGGGGGCGTTTACGAGCAGTACTTC.

The chain uses TRBV11-2 and TRBJ2-7; 11 bases are a match to TRBD2. The CDR3 runs 13 residues. The V and J ends lost 4 bases and 7 bases, in that order; junction bases with no gene match: 3. Germline values: CDR1 SGHAT, CDR2 FQNNGV. CDR3 coding DNA: TGTGCCAGCAGCTCCGGGACTAGCGGTGAGCAGTACTTC. Protein sequence: CASSSGTSGEQYF.

For the CDR3, the DNA is TGTGCCAGCAGCCACTTGGACAGGGGGGATGGGGCCAACGTCCTGACTTTC. It yields the protein CASSHLDRGDGANVLTF. This chain joins TRBV4-2 and TRBJ2-6; 10 positions agree with TRBD1. CDR3 length: 17 amino acids. Losses at the gene ends were 3 bases for V and 3 bases for J; bases not matched to a gene: 5. CDR1 LGHNA and CDR2 YNFKEQ come from the germline V gene.

As for this clone: The sample holds other DNA sequences that translate to the same CDR3. The chain uses TRBV5-4 and TRBJ2-7; unclear D gene. The CDR3 runs 12 residues. Per the germline V gene, CDR1 is SGHNT and CDR2 is YYREEE (reference sequence). The ends were cut back, 1 base at V and 4 bases at J, with 6 bases in the middle. The CDR3 nucleotides are TGTGCCAGCAGCTTGATTGGATACGAGCAGTACTTC. Its protein product is CASSLIGYEQYF.

The chain is built from TRBV10-2 and TRBJ2-3; TRBD2 matches at 7 bases. The CDR3 is 14 residues long. J lost 9 bases, V lost 3 bases, and 9 bases had no gene match. From germline, CDR1 is WSHSY and CDR2 SAAADI. The chain's CDR3 is CASSEGKREGTQYF. Written as DNA, the CDR3 is TGCGCCAGCAGTGAAGGGAAGCGGGAAGGCACGCAGTATTTT.

Note on this clone: Within the sample, other DNA sequences also encode this same CDR3. V is TRBV4-3 and J is TRBJ2-7; D unresolved. Trimming shortened V by 0 bases and J by 1 base, and 7 bases separated the two germline ends. Germline CDR1 reads LGHNA; CDR2 reads YSLEER. The CDR3 has 14 amino acids. CDR3: CASSQDVGSYEQYF. CDR3 in DNA: TGCGCCAGCAGCCAAGATGTCGGGTCCTACGAGCAGTACTTC.

The chain couples TRBV28 to TRBJ2-7; 8 bases align to TRBD2. The CDR3 length is 17 residues. J lost 7 bases, V lost 4 bases, and 18 bases had no gene match. Germline V gives CDR1 MDHEN, CDR2 SYDVKM. The CDR3 DNA reads TGTGCCAGCAGTTCCGATCTCCTTGGCGGGGGGTCAGGGGAGCAGTACTTC. Its translation is CASSSDLLGGGSGEQYF.

The chain has TRBV2 and TRBJ2-2; no firm D call. CDR3 size: 13 residues. Germline V gene lookup returns CDR1 SNHLY and CDR2 FYNNEI. Trimming stripped 5 bases from V and 6 bases from J, with 10 bases between. The CDR3 DNA follows: TGTGCCAGCAGTCCGAGTAGGGCCGGGGAGCTGTTTTTT. Translating it yields CASSPSRAGELFF.

This chain uses TRBV5-4 with TRBJ2-7; 7 bases match TRBD2. V shed 3 bases, J shed 0 bases, and the junction held 3 bases outside the gene matches. CDR3 length: 14 residues. Germline lookup yields CDR1 SGHNT and CDR2 YYREEE (reference sequence). The CDR3 spells CASSSRDYSYEQYF. The DNA for the CDR3 is TGTGCCAGCAGCTCGCGGGACTACTCCTACGAGCAGTACTTC.

This chain connects TRBV27 to TRBJ2-7; D perhaps matches TRBD2 (6 bases). The CDR3 runs 15 residues. V gave up 2 bases and J gave up 5 bases, with 16 bases separating them. Germline values: CDR1 MNHEY, CDR2 SMNVEV (reference sequence). In nucleotides, the CDR3 is TGTGCCAGCAGTTTAAAGGGGAGGTCGAAAGACGAGCAGTACTTC. Protein product: CASSLKGRSKDEQYF.

The chain employs TRBV18 and TRBJ2-3, with 7 bases identical to TRBD2. Germline V gives CDR1 KGHSH, CDR2 LQKENI. V was clipped by 3 bases and J by 6 bases; unmatched bases: 15. The CDR3 spans 17 residues. CDR3 residues: CASSPLGTTPRSDTQYF. Here the CDR3 DNA reads TGTGCCAGCTCACCCCTCGGGACTACTCCGAGGTCGGATACGCAGTATTTT.

CDR3 loop: CASSSRHLKSTDTQYF. The CDR3 coding sequence is TGTGCCAGCAGTTCCCGTCACTTAAAGAGCACAGATACGCAGTATTTT. This chain links TRBV28 with TRBJ2-3; D gene ambiguous. Trimming took 4 bases from V and 0 from J, leaving 14 bases between them. The CDR3 is made up of 16 amino acids. The germline gives CDR1 MDHEN, CDR2 SYDVKM. The whole variable domain, remainder taken from reference TRBV28 and TRBJ2-3, is DVKVTQSSRYLVKRTGEKVFLECVQDMDHENMFWYRQDPGLGLRLIYFSYDVKMKEKGDIPEGYSVSREKKERFSLILESASTNQTSMYLCASSSRHLKSTDTQYFGPGTRLTVL.

The chain uses TRBV14 and TRBJ1-1; TRBD1 agrees at 9 bases. CDR1 and CDR2 from the germline V gene are SGHDN and FVKESK. This CDR3 has 16 amino acids. J lost 5 bases, V lost 3 bases, and 10 bases had no gene match. The CDR3 DNA sequence: TGTGCCAGCAGCCAGACCAGGTGGACAGGGGAGACTGAAGCTTTCTTT. It encodes CASSQTRWTGETEAFF.

The rearrangement joins TRBV7-6 to TRBJ2-7; possibly TRBD1 or TRBD2 for D (5 bases each). The V end was cut by 5 bases, the J end by 4 bases, with 15 bases between. The CDR3 covers 14 residues. Germline CDR1 SGHVS, CDR2 FNYEAQ. CDR3 in DNA: TGTGCCAGCAGCCCAAGGGGCACGGGGTACGAGCAGTACTTC. Protein product: CASSPRGTGYEQYF.

The V call is TRBV4-1, the J call TRBJ2-7, with D perhaps matching TRBD2 (5 bases). Trimming removed 2 bases at V and 0 bases at J, with 8 bases between. The CDR3 contains 14 residues. Germline CDR1 is MGHRA and CDR2 is YSYEKL. The CDR3 spells CASSQTGNSYEQYF. The CDR3 coding sequence is TGCGCCAGCAGCCAAACCGGGAACTCCTACGAGCAGTACTTC.

This clone was observed a few times. This chain uses TRBV29-1 with TRBJ2-3; 9 nucleotides match TRBD1. CDR3 size: 15 residues. The germline V gene has CDR1 SQVTM and CDR2 ANQGSEA. V gave up 1 base and J gave up 3 bases; unmatched junction bases: 5. This CDR3 reads CSVEGGGQGTDTQYF. The CDR3 region has the DNA TGCAGCGTTGAAGGAGGGGGACAGGGAACAGATACGCAGTATTTT.

The chain uses TRBV4-3 and TRBJ2-7, with D tentatively TRBD1 (5 bases). The V gene lost 1 base and the J gene lost 2 bases, with 6 bases spanning the gap. CDR1 is LGHNA, CDR2 YSLEER, per germline. This CDR3 spans 13 amino acids. CDR3 bases: TGCGCCAGCAGCCAAGGACAGCCCTACGAGCAGTACTTC. Amino acids: CASSQGQPYEQYF.

The rearrangement uses TRBV7-9 and TRBJ1-3; 8 bases map to TRBD1. Trimming removed 7 bases from V and 2 bases from J; junction bases left unmatched: 16. This CDR3 comprises 18 residues. Germline V lookup: CDR1 SEHNR, CDR2 FQNEAQ (reference sequence). Here the CDR3 reads CASNRAKQGDETGNTIYF. The CDR3, as DNA: TGTGCCAGCAACCGTGCAAAACAGGGGGACGAAACTGGAAACACCATATATTTT.

The rearrangement joins TRBV27 to TRBJ2-4, with TRBD1 matching 7 bases. Trimming at V came to 6 bases and at J to 0 bases, leaving 8 bases not matched to a gene. The CDR3 sequence is 16 residues long. The germline V gene has CDR1 MNHEY and CDR2 SMNVEV (reference sequence). CDR3 nucleotides: TGTGCCAGCAGGAGGGGGCAGACCATAGCCAAAAACATTCAGTACTTC. It is translated as CASRRGQTIAKNIQYF.

The rearrangement joins TRBV5-8 to TRBJ2-7; 8 nucleotides agree with TRBD2. J was trimmed by 3 bases and V by 6 bases; bases with no gene match: 8. This CDR3 region has 14 residues. Germline-derived CDR1 and CDR2 are SGHTS and YDEGEE. CDR3 region: CASIEKREYYEQYF. CDR3 bases: TGTGCCAGCATCGAAAAGCGGGAGTACTACGAGCAGTACTTC.

The chain couples TRBV27 to TRBJ1-5; D gene unclear. Germline assignment: CDR1 MNHEY and CDR2 SMNVEV (reference sequence). CDR3 size: 13 residues. V lost 3 bases to trimming and J lost 5 bases, with 8 bases between them. CDR3 region: CASSLGPDQPQHF. CDR3 sequence (DNA): TGTGCCAGCAGTTTGGGTCCGGATCAGCCCCAGCATTTT.

The V and J genes are TRBV9 and TRBJ2-2; possibly TRBD2 for D (6 bases). Germline loops: CDR1 SGDLS, CDR2 YYNGEE. This CDR3 is built from 13 residues. V lost 5 bases and J 4 bases, leaving 9 bases between the germline ends. The CDR3: CASSPEGTGELFF. As DNA, the CDR3 is TGTGCCAGCAGTCCGGAGGGCACCGGGGAGCTGTTTTTT.